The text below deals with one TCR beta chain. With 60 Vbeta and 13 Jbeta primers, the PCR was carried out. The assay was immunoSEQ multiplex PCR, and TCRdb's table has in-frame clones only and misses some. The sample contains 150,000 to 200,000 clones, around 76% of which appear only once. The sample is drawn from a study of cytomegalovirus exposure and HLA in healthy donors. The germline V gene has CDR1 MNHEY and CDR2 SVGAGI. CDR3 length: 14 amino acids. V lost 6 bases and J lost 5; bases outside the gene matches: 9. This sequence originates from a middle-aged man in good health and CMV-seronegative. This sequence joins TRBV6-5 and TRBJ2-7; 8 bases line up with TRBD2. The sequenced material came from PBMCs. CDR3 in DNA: TGTGCCAGCAGGAGCGGGAGTTTCCCCCACGAGCAGTACTTC. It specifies CASRSGSFPHEQYF.